The 12 T cell receptor beta chains in this list originate from one sample, sequenced in a study of metastatic and nonmetastatic thyroid tumors. MiXCR was used by TCRdb to re-call the PCR reads. Among about 10,000 clones listed, approximately 31% were seen once. Nobody among the patients had been given any treatment before thyroid surgery. Sequenced sample: tumor tissue. All receptors come from a female donor with papillary thyroid cancer or a benign thyroid nodule (not recorded which). Some clones in this sample may be carry-over from other donors' samples.

This clone is labeled medium-sized. This rearrangement joins TRBV7-2 to TRBJ2-7, with a possible D match to TRBD2 (5 bases). Trimming took 2 bases from V and 3 from J, leaving 8 bases between them. Germline V gives CDR1 SGHTA, CDR2 FQGNSA. This CDR3 region has 13 residues. The CDR3 coding sequence is TGTGCCAGCAGCTTACGTGGGAGCTACGAGCAGTACTTC. As protein: CASSLRGSYEQYF.

The sample holds a few counts of this clone. CDR3 region: CASSAWTDHGYTF. Here the CDR3 DNA reads TGTGCCAGCAGTGCCTGGACAGACCATGGCTACACCTTC. V is TRBV5-6 and J is TRBJ1-2; D possibly corresponds to TRBD1 (6 bases). Trimming pared 5 bases from V and 6 bases from J, leaving 14 bases between. The CDR3 consists of 13 residues. CDR1 is SGHDT, CDR2 YYEEEE, per germline.

This clone was seen ten or more times. A much larger clonotype is one base distant, so this may be a read error. The chain joins TRBV9 to TRBJ2-7; 7 nucleotides line up with TRBD2. Germline values: CDR1 SGDLS, CDR2 YYNGEE. V was clipped by 3 bases and J by 2 bases; unmatched bases: 26. This CDR3 is 21 amino acids long. The DNA for the CDR3 is TGTGCCAGCAGCGGCAACTCCCGCCTAGCGGTGCCATCTTCAGGGACCTACGAGCAGTACTTC. Translation gives CASSGNSRLAVPSSGTYEQYF.

This clone is classed as large (0.1 to 1%). The chain carries TRBV28 and TRBJ2-7, with TRBD1 matching 7 bases. The CDR3 spans 11 residues. With 7 bases clipped from V and 3 bases from J, the junction kept 0 bases outside the gene matches. From germline, CDR1 is MDHEN and CDR2 SYDVKM. The CDR3 nucleotides read TGTGCCAGCACAGGGGGCTACGAGCAGTACTTC. Translating gives CASTGGYEQYF. The full variable domain, in which reference TRBV28 and TRBJ2-7 provide the parts outside the CDR3, is DVKVTQSSRYLVKRTGEKVFLECVQDMDHENMFWYRQDPGLGLRLIYFSYDVKMKEKGDIPEGYSVSREKKERFSLILESASTNQTSMYLCASTGGYEQYFGPGTRLTVT.

In its sample, this clone was seen a few times. V usage is TRBV6-2 or TRBV6-3 and J usage is TRBJ2-1, with a tentative D call TRBD1 (6 bases). The CDR3 is 15 residues long. CDR1 is MNHEY and CDR2 is SVGEGT in the germline V gene. Trimming left V 6 bases short and J 4 bases short, with 16 bases between. The CDR3 loop is CASSIGTSNYNEQFF. The CDR3 nucleotides read TGTGCCAGCAGCATCGGGACATCTAATTACAATGAGCAGTTCTTC.

The chain couples TRBV9 to TRBJ1-6; D remains ambiguous. CDR1 SGDLS and CDR2 YYNGEE come from the germline V gene. V was cut by 4 bases and J by 9 bases, with 14 bases left in between. The CDR3 extends over 14 amino acids. CDR3 loop: CASSSSGVSSPLHF. CDR3 in DNA: TGTGCCAGCAGCTCCTCGGGAGTCAGTTCACCCCTCCACTTT.

This chain uses TRBV5-1 with TRBJ2-5; TRBD1 agrees at 9 bases. J gave up 2 bases and V 4 bases, and 6 bases lay outside the gene matches. Germline V gives CDR1 SGHRS, CDR2 YFSETQ. The CDR3 runs 15 residues. CDR3 bases: TGCGCCAGCAGCCGGACAGGGGCGACTCAAGAGACCCAGTACTTC. Amino acid sequence: CASSRTGATQETQYF.

This sequence joins TRBV6-1 and TRBJ1-6; D remains unclear. Looked up from germline, CDR1 is MNHNS and CDR2 is SASEGT. This CDR3 region has 14 residues. Trimming stripped 8 bases from V and 7 bases from J, with 15 bases between. The CDR3 is CASRSTNGNSPLHF. The CDR3 DNA sequence: TGTGCCAGCCGCTCGACTAACGGCAATTCACCCCTCCACTTT.

V usage is TRBV4-1 and J usage is TRBJ2-7; 9 bases match TRBD2. The ends lost 1 base at V and 2 bases at J; junction bases unmatched: 15. CDR1 and CDR2 from the germline V gene are MGHRA and YSYEKL. The CDR3 extends over 19 amino acids. CDR3 coding DNA: TGCGCCAGCAGCCAAGTCCGGCGGGATAGCGGGAGTTGGACCTACGAGCAGTACTTC. Translation gives CASSQVRRDSGSWTYEQYF.

This clone counts as medium-sized. The chain couples TRBV27 to TRBJ1-1; tentatively, D is TRBD1 (6 bases). In germline, CDR1 is MNHEY, CDR2 SMNVEV (reference sequence). The length of the CDR3 is 16 residues. V gave up 3 bases and J gave up 3 bases, with 17 bases separating them. CDR3 amino acids: CASSLQIRGGHTEAFF. CDR3 DNA sequence: TGTGCCAGCAGTTTGCAAATCCGAGGGGGGCACACTGAAGCTTTCTTT.

By share, this clone counts as medium-sized. V usage is TRBV13 and J usage is TRBJ1-4; tentatively, D is TRBD1 (6 bases). Trimming cost V 2 bases and J 2 bases, with 9 bases left between them. This CDR3 has 15 residues. CDR1 and CDR2 from the germline V gene are PRHDT and FYEKMQ (reference sequence). The CDR3 DNA reads as TGTGCCAGCAGCTTATGGCAGGGGACTAATGAAAAACTGTTTTTT. This translates into CASSLWQGTNEKLFF.

The CDR3 loop is CASSYAWDYNEQFF. For the CDR3, the DNA is TGTGCCAGCAGCTACGCCTGGGACTACAATGAGCAGTTCTTC. The chain combines TRBV7-2 with TRBJ2-1; D ambiguous. CDR3 length equals 14 residues. CDR1 is SGHTA, CDR2 FQGNSA, per germline. V lost 4 bases and J 3 bases, leaving 10 bases between the germline ends.